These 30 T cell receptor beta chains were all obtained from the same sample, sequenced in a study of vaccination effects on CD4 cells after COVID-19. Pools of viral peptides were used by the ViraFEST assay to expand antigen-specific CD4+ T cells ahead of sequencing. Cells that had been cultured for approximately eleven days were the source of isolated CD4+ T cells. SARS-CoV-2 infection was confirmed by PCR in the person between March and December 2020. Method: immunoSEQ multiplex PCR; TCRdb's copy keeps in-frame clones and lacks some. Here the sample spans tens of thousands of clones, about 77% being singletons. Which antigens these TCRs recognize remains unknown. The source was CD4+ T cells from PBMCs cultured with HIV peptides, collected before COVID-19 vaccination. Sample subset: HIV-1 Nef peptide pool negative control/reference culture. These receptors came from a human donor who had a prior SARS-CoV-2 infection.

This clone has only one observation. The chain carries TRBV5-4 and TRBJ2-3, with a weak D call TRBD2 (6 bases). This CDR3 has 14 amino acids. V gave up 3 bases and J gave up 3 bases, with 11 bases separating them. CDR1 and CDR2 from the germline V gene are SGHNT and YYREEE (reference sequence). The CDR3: CASSWGTRTDTQYF. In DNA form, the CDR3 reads TGTGCCAGCAGCTGGGGGACTCGTACAGATACGCAGTATTTT.

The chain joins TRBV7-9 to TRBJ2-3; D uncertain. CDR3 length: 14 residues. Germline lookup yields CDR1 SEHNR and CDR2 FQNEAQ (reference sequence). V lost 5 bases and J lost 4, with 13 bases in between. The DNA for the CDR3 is TGTGCCAGCAGCGCTCCCTCGTTGGCAGATACGCAGTATTTT. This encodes CASSAPSLADTQYF.

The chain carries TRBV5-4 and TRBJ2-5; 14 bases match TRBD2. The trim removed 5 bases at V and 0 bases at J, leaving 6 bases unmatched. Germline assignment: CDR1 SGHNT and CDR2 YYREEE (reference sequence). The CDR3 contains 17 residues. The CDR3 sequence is CASRGGLAGEYQETQYF. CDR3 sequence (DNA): TGTGCCAGCAGGGGGGGACTAGCGGGGGAATACCAAGAGACCCAGTACTTC.

CDR3 in DNA: TGTGCCAGCAGCCCGCCGGGGCTCTGGTTTCCAGCTTTCTTT. Translation: CASSPPGLWFPAFF. The chain combines TRBV14 with TRBJ1-1; D is possibly TRBD1 (5 bases). The CDR3 is 14 amino acids. Germline CDR1 and CDR2: SGHDN and FVKESK. Trimming removed 4 bases at V and 10 bases at J, with 19 bases between.

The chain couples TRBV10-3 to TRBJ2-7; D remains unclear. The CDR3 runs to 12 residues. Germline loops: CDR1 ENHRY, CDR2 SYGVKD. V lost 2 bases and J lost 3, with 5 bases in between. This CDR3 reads CAISEKVYEQYF. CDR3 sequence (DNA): TGTGCCATCAGTGAGAAGGTCTACGAGCAGTACTTC.

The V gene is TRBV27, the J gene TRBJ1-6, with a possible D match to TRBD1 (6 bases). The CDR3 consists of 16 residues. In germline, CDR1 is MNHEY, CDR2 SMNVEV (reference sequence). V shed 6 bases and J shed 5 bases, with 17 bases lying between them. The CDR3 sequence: CASRRGLGEDNSPLHF. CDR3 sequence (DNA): TGTGCCAGCAGGAGGGGGTTAGGGGAGGATAATTCACCCCTCCACTTT.

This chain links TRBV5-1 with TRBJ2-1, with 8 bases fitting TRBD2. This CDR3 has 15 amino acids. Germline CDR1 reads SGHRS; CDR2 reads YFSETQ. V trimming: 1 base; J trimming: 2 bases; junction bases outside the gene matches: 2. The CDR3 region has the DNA TGCGCCAGCAGCTTGTTAGCGGGGCCCTACAATGAGCAGTTCTTC. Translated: CASSLLAGPYNEQFF.

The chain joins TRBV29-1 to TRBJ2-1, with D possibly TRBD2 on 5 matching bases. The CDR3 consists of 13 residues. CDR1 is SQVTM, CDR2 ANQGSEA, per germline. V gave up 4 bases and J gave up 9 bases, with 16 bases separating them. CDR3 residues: CSVGEGGGFEQFF. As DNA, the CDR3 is TGCAGCGTTGGGGAAGGAGGTGGGTTTGAGCAGTTCTTC.

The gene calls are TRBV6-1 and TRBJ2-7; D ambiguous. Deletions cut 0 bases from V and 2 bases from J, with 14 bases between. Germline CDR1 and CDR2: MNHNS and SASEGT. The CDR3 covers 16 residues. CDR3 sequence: CASSEAHGAKAYEQYF. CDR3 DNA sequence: TGTGCCAGCAGTGAAGCGCACGGAGCCAAGGCCTACGAGCAGTACTTC.

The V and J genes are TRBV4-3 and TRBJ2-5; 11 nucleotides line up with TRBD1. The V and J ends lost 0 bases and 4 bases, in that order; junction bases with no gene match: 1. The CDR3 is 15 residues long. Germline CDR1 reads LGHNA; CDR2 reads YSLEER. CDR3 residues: CASSQEGTGGETQYF. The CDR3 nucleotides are TGCGCCAGCAGCCAAGAGGGGACAGGGGGAGAGACCCAGTACTTC.

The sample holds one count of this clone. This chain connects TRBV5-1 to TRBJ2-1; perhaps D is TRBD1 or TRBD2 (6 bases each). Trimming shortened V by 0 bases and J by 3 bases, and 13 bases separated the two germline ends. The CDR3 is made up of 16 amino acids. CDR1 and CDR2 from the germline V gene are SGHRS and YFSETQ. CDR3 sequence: CASSLGGAGLYNEQFF. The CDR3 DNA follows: TGCGCCAGCAGCTTGGGGGGGGCGGGGCTCTACAATGAGCAGTTCTTC.

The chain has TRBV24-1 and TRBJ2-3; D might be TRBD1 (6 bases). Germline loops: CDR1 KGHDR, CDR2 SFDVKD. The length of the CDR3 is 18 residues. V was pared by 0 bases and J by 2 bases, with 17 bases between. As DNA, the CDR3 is TGTGCCACCAGTGATTTGAGAGCAGGGGCGGCATACACAGATACGCAGTATTTT. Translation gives CATSDLRAGAAYTDTQYF.

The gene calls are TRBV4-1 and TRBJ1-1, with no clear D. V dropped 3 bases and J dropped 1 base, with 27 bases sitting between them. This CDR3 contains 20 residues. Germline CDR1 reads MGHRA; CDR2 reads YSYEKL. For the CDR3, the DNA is TGCGCCAGCAGCCATATTACTCCCCTGGGAATTCAAGCCAAGAACACTGAAGCTTTCTTT. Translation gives CASSHITPLGIQAKNTEAFF.

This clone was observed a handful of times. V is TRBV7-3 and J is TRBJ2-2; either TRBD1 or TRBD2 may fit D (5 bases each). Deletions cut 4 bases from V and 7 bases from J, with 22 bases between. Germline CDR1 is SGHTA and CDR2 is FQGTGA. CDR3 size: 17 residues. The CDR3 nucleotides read TGTGCCAGCAGCTCAGGGAAATCGGGGTTTGATGACGGGGAGCTGTTTTTT. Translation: CASSSGKSGFDDGELFF.

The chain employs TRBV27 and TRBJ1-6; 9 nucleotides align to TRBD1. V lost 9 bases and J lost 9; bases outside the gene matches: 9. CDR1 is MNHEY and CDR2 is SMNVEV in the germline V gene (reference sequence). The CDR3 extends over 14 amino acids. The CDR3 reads CASGGQGLVSPLHF. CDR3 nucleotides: TGTGCCAGTGGGGGACAGGGATTGGTTTCACCCCTCCACTTT.

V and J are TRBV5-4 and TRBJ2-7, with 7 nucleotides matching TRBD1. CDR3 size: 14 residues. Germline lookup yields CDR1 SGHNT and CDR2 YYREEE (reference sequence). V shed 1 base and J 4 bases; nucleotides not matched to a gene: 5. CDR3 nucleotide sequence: TGTGCCAGCAGCTTGTTGCAGGGGGAGTACGAGCAGTACTTC. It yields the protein CASSLLQGEYEQYF. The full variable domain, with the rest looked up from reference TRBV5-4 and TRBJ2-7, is ETGVTQSPTHLIKTRGQQVTLRCSSQSGHNTVSWYQQALGQGPQFIFQYYREEENGRGNFPPRFSGLQFPNYSSELNVNALELDDSALYLCASSLLQGEYEQYFGPGTRLTVT.

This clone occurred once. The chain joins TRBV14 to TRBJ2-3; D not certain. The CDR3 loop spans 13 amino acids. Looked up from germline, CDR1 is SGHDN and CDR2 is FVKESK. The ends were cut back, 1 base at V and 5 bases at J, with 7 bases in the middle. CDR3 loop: CASSQASRDTQYF. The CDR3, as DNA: TGTGCCAGCAGCCAAGCCTCAAGAGATACGCAGTATTTT.

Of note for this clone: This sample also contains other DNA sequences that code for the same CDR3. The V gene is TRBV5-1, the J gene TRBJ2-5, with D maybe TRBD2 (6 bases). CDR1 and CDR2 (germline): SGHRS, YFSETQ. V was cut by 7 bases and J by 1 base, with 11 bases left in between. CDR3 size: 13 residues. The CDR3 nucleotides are TGCGCCAGCTGGGGGGACTCCCAAGAGACCCAGTACTTC. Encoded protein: CASWGDSQETQYF.

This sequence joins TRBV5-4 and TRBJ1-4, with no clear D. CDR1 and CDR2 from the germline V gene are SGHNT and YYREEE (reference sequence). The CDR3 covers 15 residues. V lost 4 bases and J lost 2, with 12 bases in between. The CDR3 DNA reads TGTGCCAGCAGCCCCGGCGGAGCGACTAATGAAAAACTGTTTTTT. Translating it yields CASSPGGATNEKLFF.

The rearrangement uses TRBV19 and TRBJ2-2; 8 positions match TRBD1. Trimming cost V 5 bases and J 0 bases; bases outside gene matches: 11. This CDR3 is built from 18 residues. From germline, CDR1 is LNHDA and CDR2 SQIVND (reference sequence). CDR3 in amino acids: CASSFVRTGMSNTGELFF. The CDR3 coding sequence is TGTGCCAGTAGTTTCGTACGGACAGGGATGTCGAACACCGGGGAGCTGTTTTTT.

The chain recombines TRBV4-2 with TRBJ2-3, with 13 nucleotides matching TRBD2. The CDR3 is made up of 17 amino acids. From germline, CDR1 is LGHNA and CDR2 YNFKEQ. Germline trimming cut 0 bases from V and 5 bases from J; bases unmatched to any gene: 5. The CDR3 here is CASSQEGLAGAGDTQYF. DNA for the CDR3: TGTGCCAGCAGCCAAGAAGGACTAGCGGGGGCCGGAGATACGCAGTATTTT.

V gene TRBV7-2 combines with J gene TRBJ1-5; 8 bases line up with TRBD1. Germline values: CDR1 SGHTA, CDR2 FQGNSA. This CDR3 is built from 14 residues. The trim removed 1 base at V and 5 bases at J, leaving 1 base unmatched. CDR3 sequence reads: CASSLGTGYQPQHF. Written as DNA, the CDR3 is TGTGCCAGCAGCTTAGGGACAGGGTATCAGCCCCAGCATTTT.

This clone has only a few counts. DNA for the CDR3: TGTGCCAGCAGCTTGGGACTAGCGGGAGGGCCGGAGACCCAGTACTTC. Translation gives CASSLGLAGGPETQYF. The chain has TRBV5-4 and TRBJ2-5; TRBD2 aligns across 14 bases. CDR3 length: 16 amino acids. The V and J ends lost 0 bases and 5 bases, in that order; junction bases with no gene match: 3. Germline V CDR1 and CDR2: SGHNT, YYREEE (reference sequence).

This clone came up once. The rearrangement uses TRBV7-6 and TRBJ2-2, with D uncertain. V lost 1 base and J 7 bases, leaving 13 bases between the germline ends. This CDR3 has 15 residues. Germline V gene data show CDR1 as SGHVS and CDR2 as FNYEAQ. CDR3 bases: TGTGCCAGCAGCTTAGTTCCCCCGCCGGGCGGGGAGCTGTTTTTT. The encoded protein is CASSLVPPPGGELFF.

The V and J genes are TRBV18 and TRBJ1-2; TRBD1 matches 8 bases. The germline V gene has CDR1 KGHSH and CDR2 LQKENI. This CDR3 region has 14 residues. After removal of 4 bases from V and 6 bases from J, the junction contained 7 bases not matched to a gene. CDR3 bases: TGTGCCAGCTCACAAACCGGGACAGGCGATGGCTACACCTTC. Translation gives CASSQTGTGDGYTF.

The CDR3 loop is CASSAAASEKLFF. CDR3 DNA: TGTGCCAGCAGCGCGGCGGCGAGTGAAAAACTGTTTTTT. This chain joins TRBV7-2 and TRBJ1-4; D gene ambiguous. V shed 5 bases and J shed 7 bases, with 11 bases lying between them. The CDR3 runs 13 residues. Looked up from germline, CDR1 is SGHTA and CDR2 is FQGNSA. Variable domain in full (rest from reference TRBV7-2 and TRBJ1-4): GAGVSQSPSNKVTEKGKDVELRCDPISGHTALYWYRQSLGQGLEFLIYFQGNSAPDKSGLPSDRFSAERTGGSVSTLTIQRTQQEDSAVYLCASSAAASEKLFFGSGTQLSVL.

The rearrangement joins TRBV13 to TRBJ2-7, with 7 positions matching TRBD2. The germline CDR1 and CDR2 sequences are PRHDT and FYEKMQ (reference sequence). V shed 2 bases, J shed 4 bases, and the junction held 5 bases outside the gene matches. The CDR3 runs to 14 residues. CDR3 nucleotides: TGTGCCAGCAGCTTATATAGGGGAGGGTACGAGCAGTACTTC. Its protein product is CASSLYRGGYEQYF.

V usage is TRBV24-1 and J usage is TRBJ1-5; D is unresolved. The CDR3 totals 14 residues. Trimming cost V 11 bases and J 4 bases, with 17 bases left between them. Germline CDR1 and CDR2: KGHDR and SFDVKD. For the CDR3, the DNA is TGTGCCAACAATCTTACAGCTTCAAATCAGCCCCAGCATTTT. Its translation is CANNLTASNQPQHF.

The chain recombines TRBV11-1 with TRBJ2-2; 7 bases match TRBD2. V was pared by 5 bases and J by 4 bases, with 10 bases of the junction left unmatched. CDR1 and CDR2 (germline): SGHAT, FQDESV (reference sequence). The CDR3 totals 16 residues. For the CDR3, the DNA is TGTGCCAGCAGCCAAAATCTAGCGGCGATCACCGGGGAGCTGTTTTTT. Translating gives CASSQNLAAITGELFF.

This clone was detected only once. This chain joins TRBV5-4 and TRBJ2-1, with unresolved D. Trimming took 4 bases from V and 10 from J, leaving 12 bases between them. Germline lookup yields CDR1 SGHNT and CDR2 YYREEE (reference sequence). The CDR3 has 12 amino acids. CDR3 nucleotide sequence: TGTGCCAGCAGCCCCCCCACTGGGGAGCAGTTCTTC. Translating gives CASSPPTGEQFF. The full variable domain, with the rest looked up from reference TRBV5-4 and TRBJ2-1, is ETGVTQSPTHLIKTRGQQVTLRCSSQSGHNTVSWYQQALGQGPQFIFQYYREEENGRGNFPPRFSGLQFPNYSSELNVNALELDDSALYLCASSPPTGEQFFGPGTRLTVL.